These 20 T cell receptor beta chains originate from one sample sequenced in a study of shared clonotypes between healthy human individuals. Profiling relied on immunoSEQ multiplex PCR, and the TCRdb table lists in-frame clones only, not all of them. Of around 700,000 clones listed, around 72% are singletons. What was sequenced was memory CD4+ T cells sorted from blood. The subset is: CD45RA-negative fraction. The receptors shown here come from a woman aged 25 to 39 in good health.

The V gene is TRBV6-9, the J gene TRBJ2-7, with 7 bases aligning to TRBD1. CDR3 length: 18 amino acids. In germline, CDR1 is MNHGY, CDR2 SVAAGI. V shed 5 bases and J 2 bases; nucleotides not matched to a gene: 18. Here the CDR3 DNA reads TGTGCCAGCAGTCCGGCCGGGACGGGACAGATAGAAACCTACGAGCAGTACTTC. Its protein is CASSPAGTGQIETYEQYF.

On this clone: The identical CDR3 is also encoded by other nucleotide sequences in the sample. The chain recombines TRBV2 with TRBJ2-7, with 12 bases identical to TRBD2. CDR3 length equals 13 residues. With V trimmed by 6 bases and J by 3 bases, 0 bases remained unmatched. Germline V gene lookup returns CDR1 SNHLY and CDR2 FYNNEI. The CDR3 DNA reads TGTGCCAGCAGGACTAGCGGGAGCTACGAGCAGTACTTC. Its translation: CASRTSGSYEQYF.

This clone has just a few counts. This chain links TRBV7-8 with TRBJ1-4; no reliable D call. Deletions cut 2 bases from V and 6 bases from J, with 10 bases between. This CDR3 region has 14 residues. Germline CDR1 reads SGHVS; CDR2 reads FQNEAQ. CDR3 coding DNA: TGTGCCAGCAGCTTAAACACCGTGTATGAAAAACTGTTTTTT. This codes for CASSLNTVYEKLFF.

The chain uses TRBV28 and TRBJ2-3; D uncertain. The CDR3 is made up of 13 amino acids. The V gene lost 4 bases and the J gene lost 7 bases, with 12 bases spanning the gap. Germline CDR1 is MDHEN and CDR2 is SYDVKM. The CDR3 spells CASSYRMRNTQYF. CDR3 sequence (DNA): TGTGCCAGCAGTTACCGGATGAGGAATACGCAGTATTTT.

V and J are TRBV5-1 and TRBJ2-5, with 7 bases matching TRBD2. The CDR3 consists of 13 residues. Germline V gene data show CDR1 as SGHRS and CDR2 as YFSETQ. The ends lost 4 bases at V and 3 bases at J; junction bases unmatched: 3. The CDR3 nucleotides read TGCGCCAGCAGCAAGGGACTAAAAGAGACCCAGTACTTC. Its translation is CASSKGLKETQYF.

This clone was observed once. J is TRBJ2-7 and V is TRBV5-1; a weak D match, TRBD1 (5 bases). Trimming took 3 bases from V and 1 from J, leaving 14 bases between them. This CDR3 comprises 15 residues. CDR1 and CDR2 from the germline V gene are SGHRS and YFSETQ. The CDR3 sequence is CASSSSKGRSYEQYF. CDR3 bases: TGCGCCAGCAGCTCAAGCAAGGGGCGGTCCTACGAGCAGTACTTC.

The chain has TRBV9 and TRBJ2-2; TRBD1 is a possible D gene (5 bases). The V and J ends lost 3 bases and 1 base respectively, with 16 bases between them. The CDR3 is made up of 17 amino acids. Germline CDR1 is SGDLS and CDR2 is YYNGEE. The CDR3 loop reads CASSERRLQGNTGELFF. In DNA, the CDR3 is TGTGCCAGCAGCGAGAGAAGGCTCCAGGGGAACACCGGGGAGCTGTTTTTT. Full variable domain (outside the CDR3, taken from reference TRBV9 and TRBJ2-2): DSGVTQTPKHLITATGQRVTLRCSPRSGDLSVYWYQQSLDQGLQFLIQYYNGEERAKGNILERFSAQQFPDLHSELNLSSLELGDSALYFCASSERRLQGNTGELFFGEGSRLTVL.

Only one count was recorded for this clone. The rearrangement links TRBV19 to TRBJ2-1; TRBD2 matches 7 bases. The CDR3 consists of 15 residues. J gave up 0 bases and V 5 bases, and 4 bases lay outside the gene matches. Germline CDR1 LNHDA, CDR2 SQIVND (reference sequence). The CDR3 here is CASSRAGDSYNEQFF. For the CDR3, the DNA is TGTGCCAGTAGTCGGGCGGGGGACTCCTACAATGAGCAGTTCTTC.

For the CDR3, the DNA is TGTGCCAGCAGCAGGAGGGGACTAGCGGACAATGAGCAGTTCTTC. It specifies CASSRRGLADNEQFF. The chain joins TRBV2 to TRBJ2-1; 11 nucleotides agree with TRBD2. Trimming at V came to 6 bases and at J to 5 bases, leaving 6 bases not matched to a gene. The CDR3 has 15 amino acids. The V gene's germline CDR1 is SNHLY and CDR2 FYNNEI.

On this clone: A single base is all that separates this from a far larger clone, so a read error is likely. The identical CDR3 is also encoded by other nucleotide sequences in the sample. V and J are TRBV29-1 and TRBJ2-7; D is ambiguous. The germline V gene encodes CDR1 SQVTM and CDR2 ANQGSEA. This CDR3 has 12 residues. The CDR3 nucleotides read TGCAGTGTTGATTCCGGCAGAAACGAGCAGTACTTC. Amino acid sequence: CSVDSGRNEQYF.

A note on this clone: This specimen includes other DNA sequences encoding the same CDR3. The V call is TRBV27, the J call TRBJ2-2; D is uncertain. Per germline, CDR1 MNHEY and CDR2 SMNVEV (reference sequence). The CDR3 spans 16 residues. The V end lost 4 bases, the J end lost 1 base, and 13 bases lay between the germline ends. Here the CDR3 DNA reads TGTGCCAGCAGTTCCGGACCGTCCTGGAACACCGGGGAGCTGTTTTTT. Its protein product is CASSSGPSWNTGELFF.

The rearrangement uses TRBV7-3 and TRBJ2-3; 10 nucleotides align to TRBD1. CDR3 length: 18 amino acids. Germline-derived CDR1 and CDR2 are SGHTA and FQGTGA. Trimming cost V 5 bases and J 1 base; bases outside gene matches: 12. The CDR3 region has the DNA TGTGCCAGCAGCCTCACGCCCACCGGGACAGGGGGCACAGATACGCAGTATTTT. Translation gives CASSLTPTGTGGTDTQYF.

This clone came up once. The chain recombines TRBV5-1 with TRBJ2-3; 12 bases are a match to TRBD1. This CDR3 spans 19 amino acids. In germline, CDR1 is SGHRS, CDR2 YFSETQ. Germline trimming cut 7 bases from V and 0 bases from J; bases unmatched to any gene: 15. The DNA of the CDR3 is TGCGCCAGCGCAATAGCCGGGACAGGGGGCGCGGGGAGCACAGATACGCAGTATTTT. Protein sequence: CASAIAGTGGAGSTDTQYF.

V and J are TRBV7-2 and TRBJ2-5, with D tentatively TRBD1 (6 bases). Germline V gives CDR1 SGHTA, CDR2 FQGNSA. CDR3 length: 14 residues. V lost 2 bases, J lost 5 bases, and 12 bases lay in between. CDR3 in amino acids: CASSLNGGEETQYF. The CDR3 DNA is TGTGCCAGCAGCTTAAATGGGGGCGAGGAGACCCAGTACTTC.

This sequence joins TRBV5-4 and TRBJ2-2, with TRBD1 matching 7 bases. The V gene end was trimmed by 0 bases and the J gene end by 7 bases; junction bases not matched to a gene: 6. There are 15 residues in the CDR3. The germline CDR1 and CDR2 sequences are SGHNT and YYREEE (reference sequence). The CDR3 reads CASSLVGTAGGELFF. The CDR3 DNA sequence: TGTGCCAGCAGCTTGGTCGGGACAGCTGGCGGGGAGCTGTTTTTT.

This clone was counted a single time. The chain employs TRBV18 and TRBJ1-5; 11 positions agree with TRBD1. The germline CDR1 and CDR2 sequences are KGHSH and LQKENI. V lost 6 bases to trimming and J lost 1 base; unmatched junction nucleotides: 14. CDR3 length: 19 residues. The CDR3 protein is CASSLKSRDRGMSNQPQHF. The CDR3, as DNA: TGTGCCAGCTCCCTCAAGTCCCGGGACAGGGGGATGAGCAATCAGCCCCAGCATTTT.

This clone was seen repeatedly, ten times or more. This chain uses TRBV6-1 with TRBJ2-5; the match to TRBD1 covers 7 bases. Germline-derived CDR1 and CDR2 are MNHNS and SASEGT. This CDR3 is built from 14 residues. The V segment lost 4 bases and the J segment 5 bases; nucleotides outside the gene matches: 7. The CDR3 region is CASSASRGLETQYF. DNA of the CDR3: TGTGCCAGCAGTGCAAGCAGGGGGTTGGAGACCCAGTACTTC.

The chain is built from TRBV19 and TRBJ1-5; 7 positions agree with TRBD1. With 5 bases clipped from V and 0 bases from J, the junction kept 7 bases outside the gene matches. Germline V lookup: CDR1 LNHDA, CDR2 SQIVND (reference sequence). CDR3 length equals 16 residues. The CDR3 sequence is CASSFRDSYSNQPQHF. CDR3 coding DNA: TGTGCCAGTAGTTTCCGGGACAGCTATAGCAATCAGCCCCAGCATTTT.

This clone has a count of ten or more. The genes are TRBV2 and TRBJ1-5; 7 bases fit TRBD1. J gave up 1 base and V 8 bases, and 8 bases lay outside the gene matches. Germline V gene data show CDR1 as SNHLY and CDR2 as FYNNEI. This CDR3 has 15 amino acids. DNA of the CDR3: TGTGCCAGCGGGGTAACAGGGGTAAGCAATCAGCCCCAGCATTTT. Residues: CASGVTGVSNQPQHF.

This clone has only a few counts. The chain is built from TRBV5-1 and TRBJ2-3; 9 nucleotides match TRBD1. The CDR3 loop spans 15 amino acids. V lost 4 bases to trimming and J lost 4 bases; unmatched junction nucleotides: 7. Germline assignment: CDR1 SGHRS and CDR2 YFSETQ. CDR3 loop: CASSPADRGADTQYF. CDR3 DNA: TGCGCCAGCAGCCCAGCGGACAGGGGTGCAGATACGCAGTATTTT.